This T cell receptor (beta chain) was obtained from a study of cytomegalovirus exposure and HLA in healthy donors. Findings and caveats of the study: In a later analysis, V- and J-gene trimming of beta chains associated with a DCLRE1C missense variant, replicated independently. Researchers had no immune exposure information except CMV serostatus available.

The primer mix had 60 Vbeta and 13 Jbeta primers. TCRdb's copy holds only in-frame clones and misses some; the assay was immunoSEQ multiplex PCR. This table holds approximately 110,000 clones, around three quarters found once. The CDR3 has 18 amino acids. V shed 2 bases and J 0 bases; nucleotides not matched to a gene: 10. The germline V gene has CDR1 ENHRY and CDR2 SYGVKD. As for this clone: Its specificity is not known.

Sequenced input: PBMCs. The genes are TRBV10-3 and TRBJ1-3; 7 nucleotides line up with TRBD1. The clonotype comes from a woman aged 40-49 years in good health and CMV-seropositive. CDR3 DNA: TGTGCCATCAGTGAGAAGGACAGGCGATTGGACTCTGGAAACACCATATATTTT. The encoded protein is CAISEKDRRLDSGNTIYF.